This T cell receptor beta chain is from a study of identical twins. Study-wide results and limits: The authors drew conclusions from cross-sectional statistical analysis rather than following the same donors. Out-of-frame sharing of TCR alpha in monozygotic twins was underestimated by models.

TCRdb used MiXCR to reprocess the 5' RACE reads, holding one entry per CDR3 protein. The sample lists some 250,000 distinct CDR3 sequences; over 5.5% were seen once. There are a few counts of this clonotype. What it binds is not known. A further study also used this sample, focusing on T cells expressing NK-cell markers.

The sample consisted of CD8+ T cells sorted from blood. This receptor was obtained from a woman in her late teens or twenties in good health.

The CDR3 reads CASSQTLREQYF. Written as DNA, the CDR3 is TGTGCCAGCAGCCAAACCCTCCGGGAGCAGTACTTC. The genes are TRBV5-5 and TRBJ2-7; D is unresolved. Germline V gene lookup returns CDR1 SGHKS and CDR2 YYEKEE (reference sequence). This CDR3 has 12 amino acids. V shed 4 bases and J shed 7 bases, with 12 bases lying between them.